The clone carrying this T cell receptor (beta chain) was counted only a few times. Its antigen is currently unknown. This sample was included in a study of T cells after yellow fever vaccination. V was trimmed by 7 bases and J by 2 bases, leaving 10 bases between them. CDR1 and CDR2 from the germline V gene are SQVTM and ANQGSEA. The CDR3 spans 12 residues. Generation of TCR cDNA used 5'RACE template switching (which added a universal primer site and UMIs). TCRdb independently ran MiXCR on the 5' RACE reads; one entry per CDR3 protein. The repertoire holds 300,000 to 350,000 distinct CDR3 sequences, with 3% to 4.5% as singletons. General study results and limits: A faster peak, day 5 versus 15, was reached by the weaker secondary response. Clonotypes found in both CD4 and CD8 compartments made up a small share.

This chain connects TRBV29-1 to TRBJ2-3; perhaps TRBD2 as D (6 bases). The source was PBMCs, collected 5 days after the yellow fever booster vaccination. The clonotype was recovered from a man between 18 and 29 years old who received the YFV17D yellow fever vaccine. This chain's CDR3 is CSGREHTDTQYF. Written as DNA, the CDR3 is TGCAGCGGGAGGGAGCACACAGATACGCAGTATTTT.